Given below is one T cell receptor beta chain in context. In this sample, this clonotype turned up many times. No cognate antigen has been identified for it. Per-base qualities were not stored, and no clone one base away is much larger. This sample was included in a study of glioma-infiltrating T cells (dated by TCRdb to about 2016). Turning to the overall study: The study sequenced TCR alpha- and beta-chain repertoires from glioma tissue, from non-neoplastic brain tissue and from matched peripheral blood mononuclear cells. Each tissue-infiltrating repertoire was compared with the same patient's peripheral blood repertoire to measure divergence between tissue and blood T-cell populations. The paired cohort was made up of three low-grade glioma patients, under ten primary glioblastoma patients and three non-glioma patients who contributed non-neoplastic brain tissue. Summary of the overall study and its limitations: Very few CDR3 sequences were shared between tissue and blood, attributed to high CDR3 diversity and limited sampling. VJ-independent divergence between tissue and blood was below expectation in non-neoplastic patients but above expectation in all gliomas, especially low-grade gliomas. Group comparisons rested on small numbers: three non-neoplastic, three low-grade glioma and 7 or 8 glioblastoma patients.

Trimming at the junction amounts to 1 base on V and 10 bases on J, and the germline ends lie 11 bases apart. CDR1 and CDR2 are drawn from the germline V gene (reference sequence): DFQATT, SNEGSKA. The CDR3 runs 12 residues from the cysteine to the phenylalanine. The entry retains the CDR3 DNA only, 36 bases that are in frame from base 1. The iRepertoire nested amplicon-rescue multiplex PCR (arm-PCR) platform was used to amplify TCR alpha and beta CDR3 regions from RNA. One-step reverse transcription and amplification used about 100-400 ng of tissue mRNA or PBMC total RNA as input. Following bead purification, Illumina adapters were added by a secondary multiplex PCR, and libraries between 200 and 400 bp were gel-purified. Internal 6-nucleotide barcodes were carried by the libraries and were used for demultiplexing. Libraries were sequenced on an Illumina MiSeq with 2x220 or 2x250 nucleotide paired-end reads. The authors' pipeline ran thus. Paired reads were merged using FLASH 1.2.11 and were aligned to the GRCh37 human genome using BWA-MEM, after which TRA and TRB reads were extracted. For V and J assignment, an IMGT-derived reference of cassette sequences and CDR3 motifs that included pseudogenes was used. Reads were translated in three frames, and productive CDR3s were defined as those with a C...FGXG motif and no stop codons. A clonotype was defined as a unique combination of a V-J cassette pair and a CDR3 amino acid sequence. Reads were filtered by Hamming distance, with the threshold set by the sequence error rate of each sample in mapped regions. The public reads were reanalyzed by TCRdb: fastp trimming at Q25, MiXCR alignment, in-frame beta chains only. Rows matching on CDR3 protein sequence are summarized as one entry with the most common DNA and genes. The V and J calls shown here were made by TCRdb, not taken from the authors' results. Within this sample are tens of thousands of distinct CDR3 sequences, with about 37% of them counted one time only. More than 30% of the sample is held by the ten biggest clonotypes.

Sequenced material: glioma tissue, nonneoplastic brain tissue, or PBMCs (not recorded which). The sequence was collected from a human donor with low-grade glioma or glioblastoma, undergoing nonglioma brain surgery, or in good health (not recorded which). The chain is assembled from TRBV20-1 and TRBJ2-1, with an unclear D gene assignment. DNA sequence: TGCAGTGCTAGAGTTCTGACTTGGGAGCAGTTCTTC. Its amino acids are CSARVLTWEQFF.